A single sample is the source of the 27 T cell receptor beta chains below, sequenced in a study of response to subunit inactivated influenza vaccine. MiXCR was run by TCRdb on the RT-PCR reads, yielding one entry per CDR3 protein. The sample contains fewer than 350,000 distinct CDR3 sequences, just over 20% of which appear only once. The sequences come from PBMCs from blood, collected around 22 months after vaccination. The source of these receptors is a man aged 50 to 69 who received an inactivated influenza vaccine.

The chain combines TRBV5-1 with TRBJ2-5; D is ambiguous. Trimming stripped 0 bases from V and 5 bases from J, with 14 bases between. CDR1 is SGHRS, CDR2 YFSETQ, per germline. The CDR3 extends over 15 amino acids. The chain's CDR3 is CASSLALQSRETQYF. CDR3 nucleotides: TGCGCCAGCAGCTTGGCCTTACAGAGCCGGGAGACCCAGTACTTC.

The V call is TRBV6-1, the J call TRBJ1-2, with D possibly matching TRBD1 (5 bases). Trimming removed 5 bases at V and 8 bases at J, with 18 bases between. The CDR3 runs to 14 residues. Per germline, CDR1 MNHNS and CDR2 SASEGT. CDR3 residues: CASSPGGFYQGYTF. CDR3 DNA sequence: TGTGCCAGCAGTCCGGGGGGTTTTTATCAAGGCTACACCTTC.

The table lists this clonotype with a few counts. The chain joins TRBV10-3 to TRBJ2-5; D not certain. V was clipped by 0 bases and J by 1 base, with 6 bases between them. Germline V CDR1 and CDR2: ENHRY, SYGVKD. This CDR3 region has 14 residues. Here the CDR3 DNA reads TGTGCCATCAGTGAGTCTCTAGGCCAAGAGACCCAGTACTTC. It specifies CAISESLGQETQYF.

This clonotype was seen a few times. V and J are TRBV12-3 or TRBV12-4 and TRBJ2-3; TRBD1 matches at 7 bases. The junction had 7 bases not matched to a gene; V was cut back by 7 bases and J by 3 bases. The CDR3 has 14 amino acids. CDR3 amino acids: CASMGPGQTDTQYF. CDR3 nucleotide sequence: TGTGCCAGCATGGGACCGGGACAGACAGATACGCAGTATTTT.

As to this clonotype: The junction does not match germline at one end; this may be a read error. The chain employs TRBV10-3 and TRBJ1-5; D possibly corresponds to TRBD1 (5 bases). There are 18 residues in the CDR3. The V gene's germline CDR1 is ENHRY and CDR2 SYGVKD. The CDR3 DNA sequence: TGTGCCATCAGTGAGTCGATGAGGGACCGAAATAGCAATCAGACCCAGCATTTT. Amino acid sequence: CAISESMRDRNSNQTQHF.

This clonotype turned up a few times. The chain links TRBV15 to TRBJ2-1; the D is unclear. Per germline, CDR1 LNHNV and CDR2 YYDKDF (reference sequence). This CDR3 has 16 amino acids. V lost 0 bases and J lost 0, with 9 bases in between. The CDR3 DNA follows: TGTGCCACCAGCAGAGATCCCTGGCGCTCCTACAATGAGCAGTTCTTC. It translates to CATSRDPWRSYNEQFF.

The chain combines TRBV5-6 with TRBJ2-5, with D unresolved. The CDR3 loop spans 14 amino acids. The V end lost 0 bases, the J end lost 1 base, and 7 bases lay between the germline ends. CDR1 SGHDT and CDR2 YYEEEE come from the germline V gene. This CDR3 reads CASSLGLTQETQYF. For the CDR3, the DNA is TGTGCCAGCAGCTTGGGACTGACCCAAGAGACCCAGTACTTC.

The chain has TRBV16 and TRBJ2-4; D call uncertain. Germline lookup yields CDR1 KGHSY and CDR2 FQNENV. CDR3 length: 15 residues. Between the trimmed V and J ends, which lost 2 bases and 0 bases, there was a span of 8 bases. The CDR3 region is CASSQGGIAKNIQYF. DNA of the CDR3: TGTGCCAGCAGCCAAGGTGGGATAGCCAAAAACATTCAGTACTTC.

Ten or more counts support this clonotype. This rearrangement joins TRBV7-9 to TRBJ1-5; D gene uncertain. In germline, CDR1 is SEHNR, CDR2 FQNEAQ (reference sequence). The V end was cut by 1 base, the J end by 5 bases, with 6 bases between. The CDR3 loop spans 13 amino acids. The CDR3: CASSLGWDQPQHF. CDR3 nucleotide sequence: TGTGCCAGCAGCTTAGGTTGGGATCAGCCCCAGCATTTT.

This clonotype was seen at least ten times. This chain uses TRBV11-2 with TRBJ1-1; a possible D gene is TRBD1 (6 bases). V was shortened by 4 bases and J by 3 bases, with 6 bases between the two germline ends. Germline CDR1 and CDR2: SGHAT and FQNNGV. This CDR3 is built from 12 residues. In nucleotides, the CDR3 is TGTGCCAGCAGCTACAGGGACACTGAAGCTTTCTTT. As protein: CASSYRDTEAFF.

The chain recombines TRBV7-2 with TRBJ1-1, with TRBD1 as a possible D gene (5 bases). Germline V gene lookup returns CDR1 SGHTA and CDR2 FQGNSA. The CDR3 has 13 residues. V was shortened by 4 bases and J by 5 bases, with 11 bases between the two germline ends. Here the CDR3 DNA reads TGTGCCAGCAGCTCAGGGAGGGCGACTGAAGCTTTCTTT. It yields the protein CASSSGRATEAFF.

The CDR3 DNA follows: TGTGCCAGCAGTTTCGTGGGAGGCAATCAGCCCCAGCATTTT. Translating it yields CASSFVGGNQPQHF. The chain combines TRBV12-3 or TRBV12-4 with TRBJ1-5; D call uncertain. The ends were cut back, 3 bases at V and 2 bases at J, with 8 bases in the middle. CDR3 size: 14 residues.

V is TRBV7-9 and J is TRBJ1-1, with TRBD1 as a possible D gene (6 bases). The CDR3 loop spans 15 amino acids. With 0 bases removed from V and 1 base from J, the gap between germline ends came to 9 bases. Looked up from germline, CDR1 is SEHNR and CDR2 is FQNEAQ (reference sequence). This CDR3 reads CASSLAGRGNTEAFF. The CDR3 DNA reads TGTGCCAGCAGCTTAGCTGGCAGGGGGAACACTGAAGCTTTCTTT.

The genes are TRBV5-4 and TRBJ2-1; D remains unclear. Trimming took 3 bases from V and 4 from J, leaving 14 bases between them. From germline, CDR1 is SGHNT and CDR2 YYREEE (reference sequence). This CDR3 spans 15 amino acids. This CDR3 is CASSSTGYPYNEQFF. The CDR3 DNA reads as TGTGCCAGCAGCTCGACGGGCTATCCTTACAATGAGCAGTTCTTC. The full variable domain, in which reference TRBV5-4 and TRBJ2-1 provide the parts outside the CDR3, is ETGVTQSPTHLIKTRGQQVTLRCSSQSGHNTVSWYQQALGQGPQFIFQYYREEENGRGNFPPRFSGLQFPNYSSELNVNALELDDSALYLCASSSTGYPYNEQFFGPGTRLTVL.

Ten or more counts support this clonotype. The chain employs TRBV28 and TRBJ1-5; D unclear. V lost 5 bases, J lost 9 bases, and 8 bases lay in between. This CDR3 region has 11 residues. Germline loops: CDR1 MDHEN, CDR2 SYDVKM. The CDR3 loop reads CASSLPGPQHF. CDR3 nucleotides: TGTGCCAGCAGTCTCCCAGGGCCCCAGCATTTT.

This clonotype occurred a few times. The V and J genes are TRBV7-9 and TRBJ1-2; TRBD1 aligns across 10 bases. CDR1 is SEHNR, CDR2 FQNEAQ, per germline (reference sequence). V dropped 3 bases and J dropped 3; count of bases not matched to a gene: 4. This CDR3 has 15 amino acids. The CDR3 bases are TGTGCCAGCAGCTTCGGGACAGGGGTCGACTATGGCTACACCTTC. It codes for CASSFGTGVDYGYTF. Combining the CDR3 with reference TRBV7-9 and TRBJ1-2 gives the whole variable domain DTGVSQNPRHKITKRGQNVTFRCDPISEHNRLYWYRQTLGQGPEFLTYFQNEAQLEKSRLLSDRFSAERPKGSFSTLEIQRTEQGDSAMYLCASSFGTGVDYGYTFGSGTRLTVV.

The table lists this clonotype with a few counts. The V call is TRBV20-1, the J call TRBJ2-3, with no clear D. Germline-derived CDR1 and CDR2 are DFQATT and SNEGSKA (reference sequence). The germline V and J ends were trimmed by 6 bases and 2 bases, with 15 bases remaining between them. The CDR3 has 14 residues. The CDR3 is CSAKQFWNTDTQYF. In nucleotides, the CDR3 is TGCAGTGCCAAACAGTTTTGGAACACAGATACGCAGTATTTT.

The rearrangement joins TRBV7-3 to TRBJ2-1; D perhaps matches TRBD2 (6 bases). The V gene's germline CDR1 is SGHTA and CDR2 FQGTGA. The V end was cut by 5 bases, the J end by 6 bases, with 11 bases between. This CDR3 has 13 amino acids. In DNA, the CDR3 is TGTGCCAGCAGCGGAACTAGCACCAATGAGCAGTTCTTC. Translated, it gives CASSGTSTNEQFF.

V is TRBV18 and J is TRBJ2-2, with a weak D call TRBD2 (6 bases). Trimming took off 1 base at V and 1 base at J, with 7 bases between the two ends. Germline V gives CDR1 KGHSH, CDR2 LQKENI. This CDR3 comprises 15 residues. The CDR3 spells CASSPRAGNTGELFF. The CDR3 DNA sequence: TGTGCCAGCTCACCACGAGCGGGGAACACCGGGGAGCTGTTTTTT.

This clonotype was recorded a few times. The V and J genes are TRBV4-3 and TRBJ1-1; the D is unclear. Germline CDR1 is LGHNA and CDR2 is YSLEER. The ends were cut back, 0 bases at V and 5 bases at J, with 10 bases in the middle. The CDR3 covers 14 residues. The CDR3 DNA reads TGCGCCAGCAGCCAAGATCCGTTTTCGACTGAAGCTTTCTTT. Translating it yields CASSQDPFSTEAFF.

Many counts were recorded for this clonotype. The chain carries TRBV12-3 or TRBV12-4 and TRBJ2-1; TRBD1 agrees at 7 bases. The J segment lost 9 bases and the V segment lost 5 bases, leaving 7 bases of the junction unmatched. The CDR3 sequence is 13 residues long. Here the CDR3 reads CASSDRAWSEQFF. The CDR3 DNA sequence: TGTGCCAGCAGTGACAGGGCATGGAGTGAGCAGTTCTTC.

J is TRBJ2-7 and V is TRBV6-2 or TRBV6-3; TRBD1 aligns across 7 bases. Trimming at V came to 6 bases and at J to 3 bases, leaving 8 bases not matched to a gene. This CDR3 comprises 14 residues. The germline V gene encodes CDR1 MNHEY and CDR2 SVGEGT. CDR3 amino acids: CASRTPGQIYEQYF. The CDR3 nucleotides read TGTGCCAGCAGAACTCCGGGACAGATCTACGAGCAGTACTTC.

The CDR3 region is CAISERLGGTSPLHF. DNA of the CDR3: TGTGCCATCAGTGAGAGGCTCGGGGGGACTTCACCCCTCCACTTT. The rearrangement joins TRBV10-3 to TRBJ1-6; weak D call: TRBD1 (5 bases). Germline values: CDR1 ENHRY, CDR2 SYGVKD. V gave up 2 bases and J gave up 9 bases, with 14 bases separating them. This CDR3 has 15 amino acids.

The CDR3 here is CASSLTRQQETQYF. In DNA form, the CDR3 reads TGTGCCAGCAGCCTTACCAGACAGCAAGAGACCCAGTACTTC. This rearrangement joins TRBV7-2 to TRBJ2-5; D may be TRBD1 (5 bases). Trimming cost V 5 bases and J 2 bases, with 12 bases left between them. The CDR3 has 14 amino acids. Germline V lookup: CDR1 SGHTA, CDR2 FQGNSA.

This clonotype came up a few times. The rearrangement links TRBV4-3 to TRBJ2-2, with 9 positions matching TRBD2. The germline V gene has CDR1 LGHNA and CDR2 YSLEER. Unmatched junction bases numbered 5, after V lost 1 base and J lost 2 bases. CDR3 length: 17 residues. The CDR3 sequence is CASSQASGVGNTGELFF. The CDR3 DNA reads TGCGCCAGCAGCCAAGCTAGCGGGGTCGGTAACACCGGGGAGCTGTTTTTT.

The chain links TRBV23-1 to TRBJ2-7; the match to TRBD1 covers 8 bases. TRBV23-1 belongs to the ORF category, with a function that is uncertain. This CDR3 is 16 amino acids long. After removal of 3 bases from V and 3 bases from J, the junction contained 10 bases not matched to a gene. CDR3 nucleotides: TGCGCCAGCAGTCAGACCCCGGGACAGGTCTTCTACGAGCAGTACTTC. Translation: CASSQTPGQVFYEQYF.

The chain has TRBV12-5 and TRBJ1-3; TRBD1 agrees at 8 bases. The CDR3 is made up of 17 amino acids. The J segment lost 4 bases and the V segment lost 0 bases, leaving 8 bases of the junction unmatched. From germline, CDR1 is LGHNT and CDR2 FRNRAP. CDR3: CASGLVIGRGHGNTIYF. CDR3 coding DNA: TGTGCTAGTGGTTTGGTAATCGGCAGGGGGCACGGAAACACCATATATTTT.